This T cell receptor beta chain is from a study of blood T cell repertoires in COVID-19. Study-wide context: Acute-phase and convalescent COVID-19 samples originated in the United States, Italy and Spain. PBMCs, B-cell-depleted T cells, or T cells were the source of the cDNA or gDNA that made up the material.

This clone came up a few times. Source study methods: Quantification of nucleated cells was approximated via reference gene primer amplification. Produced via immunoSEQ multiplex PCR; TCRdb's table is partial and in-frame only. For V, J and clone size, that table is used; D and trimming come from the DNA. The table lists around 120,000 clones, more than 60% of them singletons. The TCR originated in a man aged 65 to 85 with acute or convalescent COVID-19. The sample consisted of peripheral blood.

In DNA, the CDR3 is TGTGCCAGCAGTTTGGACAGGACCGGGGAGCTGTTTTTT. Residues: CASSLDRTGELFF. The chain carries TRBV12-3 or TRBV12-4 and TRBJ2-2; 7 positions match TRBD1. The CDR3 runs 13 residues. J was trimmed by 5 bases and V by 3 bases; bases with no gene match: 0.